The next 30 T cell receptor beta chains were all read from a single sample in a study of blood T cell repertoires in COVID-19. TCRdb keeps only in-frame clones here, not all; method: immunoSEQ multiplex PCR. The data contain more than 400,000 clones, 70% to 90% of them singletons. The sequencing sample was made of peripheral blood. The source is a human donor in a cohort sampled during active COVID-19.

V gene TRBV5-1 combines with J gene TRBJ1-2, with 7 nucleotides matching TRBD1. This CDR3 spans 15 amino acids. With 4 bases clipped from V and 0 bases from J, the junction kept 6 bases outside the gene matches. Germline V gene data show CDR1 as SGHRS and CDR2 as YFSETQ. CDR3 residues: CASSGTTGTNYGYTF. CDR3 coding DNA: TGCGCCAGCAGCGGAACGACAGGGACTAACTATGGCTACACCTTC.

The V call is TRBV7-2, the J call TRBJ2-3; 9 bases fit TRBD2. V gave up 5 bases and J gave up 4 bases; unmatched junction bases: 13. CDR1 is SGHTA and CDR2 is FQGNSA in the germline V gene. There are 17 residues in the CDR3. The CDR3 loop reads CASSLHRLAASADTQYF. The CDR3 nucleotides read TGTGCCAGCAGCCTACACCGACTAGCGGCGAGCGCAGATACGCAGTATTTT.

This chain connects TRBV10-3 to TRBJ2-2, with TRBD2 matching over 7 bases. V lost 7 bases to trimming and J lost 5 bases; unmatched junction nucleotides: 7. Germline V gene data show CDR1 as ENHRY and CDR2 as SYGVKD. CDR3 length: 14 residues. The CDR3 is CAITAREGTGELFF. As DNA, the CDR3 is TGTGCCATCACGGCGAGGGAGGGGACCGGGGAGCTGTTTTTT.

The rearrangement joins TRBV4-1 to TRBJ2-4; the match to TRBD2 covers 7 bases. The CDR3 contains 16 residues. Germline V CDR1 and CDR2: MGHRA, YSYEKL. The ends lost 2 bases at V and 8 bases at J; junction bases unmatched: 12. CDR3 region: CASSQRFSRAGDIQYF. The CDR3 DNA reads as TGCGCCAGCAGCCAACGTTTCTCACGCGCGGGGGACATTCAGTACTTC.

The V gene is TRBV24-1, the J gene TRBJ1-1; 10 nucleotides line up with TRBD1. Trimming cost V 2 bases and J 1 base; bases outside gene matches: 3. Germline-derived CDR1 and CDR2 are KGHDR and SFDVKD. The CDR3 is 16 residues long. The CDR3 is CATSDSGQGSNTEAFF. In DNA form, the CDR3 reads TGTGCCACCAGTGATTCGGGACAGGGGTCGAACACTGAAGCTTTCTTT.

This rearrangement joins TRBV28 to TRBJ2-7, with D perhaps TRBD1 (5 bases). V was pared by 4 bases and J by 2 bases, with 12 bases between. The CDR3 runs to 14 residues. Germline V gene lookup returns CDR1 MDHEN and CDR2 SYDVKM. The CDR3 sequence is CASSSPGNAYEQYF. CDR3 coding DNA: TGTGCCAGCAGTTCTCCAGGGAACGCCTACGAGCAGTACTTC.

The CDR3 reads CATSRDTDRGIDTQYF. CDR3 bases: TGTGCCACCAGCAGAGATACGGACAGGGGGATAGATACGCAGTATTTT. The V call is TRBV15, the J call TRBJ2-3, with 10 bases fitting TRBD1. The V gene's germline CDR1 is LNHNV and CDR2 YYDKDF (reference sequence). Losses at the gene ends were 0 bases for V and 5 bases for J; bases not matched to a gene: 5. The CDR3 contains 16 residues.

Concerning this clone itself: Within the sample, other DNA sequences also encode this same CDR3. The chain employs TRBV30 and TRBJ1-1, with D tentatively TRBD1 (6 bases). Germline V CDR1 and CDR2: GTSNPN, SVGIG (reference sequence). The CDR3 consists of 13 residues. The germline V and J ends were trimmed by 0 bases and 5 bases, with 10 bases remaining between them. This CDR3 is CAWSVQGPTEAFF. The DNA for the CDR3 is TGTGCCTGGAGTGTACAGGGACCAACTGAAGCTTTCTTT.

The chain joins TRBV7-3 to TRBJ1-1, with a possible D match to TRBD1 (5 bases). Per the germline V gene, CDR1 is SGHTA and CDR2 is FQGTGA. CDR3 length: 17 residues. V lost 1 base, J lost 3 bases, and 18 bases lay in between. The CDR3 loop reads CASSLNVRTLGDTEAFF. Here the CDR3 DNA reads TGTGCCAGCAGCTTAAACGTCCGGACGTTAGGGGACACTGAAGCTTTCTTT.

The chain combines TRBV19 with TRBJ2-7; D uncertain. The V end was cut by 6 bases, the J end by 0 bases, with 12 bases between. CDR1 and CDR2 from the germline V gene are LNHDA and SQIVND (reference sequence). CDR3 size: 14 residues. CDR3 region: CASSVKLDSYEQYF. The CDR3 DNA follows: TGTGCCAGTAGCGTAAAGTTAGACTCCTACGAGCAGTACTTC.

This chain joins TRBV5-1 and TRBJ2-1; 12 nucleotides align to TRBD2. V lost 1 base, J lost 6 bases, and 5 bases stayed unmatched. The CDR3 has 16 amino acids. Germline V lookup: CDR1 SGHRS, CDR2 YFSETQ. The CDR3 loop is CASSLSPTSGSNEQFF. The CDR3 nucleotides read TGCGCCAGCAGCTTGTCGCCGACTAGCGGGAGCAATGAGCAGTTCTTC.

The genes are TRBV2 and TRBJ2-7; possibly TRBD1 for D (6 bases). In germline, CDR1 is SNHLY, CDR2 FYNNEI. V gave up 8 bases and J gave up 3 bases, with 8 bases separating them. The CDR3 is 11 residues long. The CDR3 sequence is CASGQLYEQYF. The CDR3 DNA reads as TGTGCCAGCGGACAGCTCTACGAGCAGTACTTC.

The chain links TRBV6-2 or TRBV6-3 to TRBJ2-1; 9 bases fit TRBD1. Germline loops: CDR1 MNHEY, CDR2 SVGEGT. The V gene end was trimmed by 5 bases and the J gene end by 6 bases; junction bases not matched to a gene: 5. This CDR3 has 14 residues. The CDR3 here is CASSGRTGANEQFF. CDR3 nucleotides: TGTGCCAGCAGTGGAAGGACAGGGGCCAATGAGCAGTTCTTC.

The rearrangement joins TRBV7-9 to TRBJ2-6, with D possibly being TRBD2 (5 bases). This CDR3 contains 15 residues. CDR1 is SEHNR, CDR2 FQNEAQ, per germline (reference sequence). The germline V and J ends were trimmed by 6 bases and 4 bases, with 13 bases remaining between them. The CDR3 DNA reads TGTGCCAGCAGGGGTGGGAGACTCGGGGCCAACGTCCTGACTTTC. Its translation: CASRGGRLGANVLTF.

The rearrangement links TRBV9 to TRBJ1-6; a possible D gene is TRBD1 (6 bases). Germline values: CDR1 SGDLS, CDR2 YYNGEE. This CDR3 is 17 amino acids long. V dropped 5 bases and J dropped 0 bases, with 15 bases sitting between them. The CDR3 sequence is CASSPGHQSSYNSPLHF. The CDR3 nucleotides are TGTGCCAGCAGTCCGGGACACCAGAGCTCCTATAATTCACCCCTCCACTTT. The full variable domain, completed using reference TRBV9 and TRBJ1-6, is DSGVTQTPKHLITATGQRVTLRCSPRSGDLSVYWYQQSLDQGLQFLIQYYNGEERAKGNILERFSAQQFPDLHSELNLSSLELGDSALYFCASSPGHQSSYNSPLHFGNGTRLTVT.

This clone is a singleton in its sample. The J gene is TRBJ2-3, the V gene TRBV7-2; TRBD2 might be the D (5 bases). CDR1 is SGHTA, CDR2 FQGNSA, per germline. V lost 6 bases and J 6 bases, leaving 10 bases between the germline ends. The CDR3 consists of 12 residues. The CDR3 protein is CASSLERDTQYF. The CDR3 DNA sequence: TGTGCCAGCAGTTTGGAGCGGGATACGCAGTATTTT.

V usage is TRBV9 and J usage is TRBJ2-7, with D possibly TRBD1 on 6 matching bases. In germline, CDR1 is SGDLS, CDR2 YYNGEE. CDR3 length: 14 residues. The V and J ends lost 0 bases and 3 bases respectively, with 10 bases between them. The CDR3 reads CASSVGPGDYEQYF. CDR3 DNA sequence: TGTGCCAGCAGCGTAGGGCCAGGGGACTACGAGCAGTACTTC.

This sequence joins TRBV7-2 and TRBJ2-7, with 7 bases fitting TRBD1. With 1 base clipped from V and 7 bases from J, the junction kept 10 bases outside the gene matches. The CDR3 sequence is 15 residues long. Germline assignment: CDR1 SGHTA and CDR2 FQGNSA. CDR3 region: CASSLEGTVPSEQYF. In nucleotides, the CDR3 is TGTGCCAGCAGCTTAGAAGGGACAGTGCCCTCGGAGCAGTACTTC.

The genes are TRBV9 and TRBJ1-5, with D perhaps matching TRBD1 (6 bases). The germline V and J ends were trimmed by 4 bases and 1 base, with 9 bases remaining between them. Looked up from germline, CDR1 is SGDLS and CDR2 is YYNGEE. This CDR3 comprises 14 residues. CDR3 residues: CASSTGQSNQPQHF. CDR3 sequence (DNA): TGTGCCAGCAGCACCGGACAGAGCAATCAGCCCCAGCATTTT.

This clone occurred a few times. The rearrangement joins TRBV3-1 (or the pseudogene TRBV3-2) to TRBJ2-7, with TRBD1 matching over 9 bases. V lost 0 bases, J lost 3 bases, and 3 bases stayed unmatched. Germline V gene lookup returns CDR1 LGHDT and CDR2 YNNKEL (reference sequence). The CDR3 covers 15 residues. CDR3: CASSQDPGQGYEQYF. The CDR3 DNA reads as TGTGCCAGCAGCCAAGATCCGGGACAGGGCTACGAGCAGTACTTC.

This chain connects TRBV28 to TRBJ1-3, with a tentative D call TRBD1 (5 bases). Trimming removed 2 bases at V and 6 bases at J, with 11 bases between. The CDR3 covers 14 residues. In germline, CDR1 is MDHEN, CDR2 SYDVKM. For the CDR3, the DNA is TGTGCCAGCAGTTTACAAGGGGTTGAAAACACCATATATTTT. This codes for CASSLQGVENTIYF.

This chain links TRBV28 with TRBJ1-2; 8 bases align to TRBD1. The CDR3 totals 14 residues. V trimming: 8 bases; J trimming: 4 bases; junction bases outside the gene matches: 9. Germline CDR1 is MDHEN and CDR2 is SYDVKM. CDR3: CASRRDRHSYGYTF. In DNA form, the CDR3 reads TGTGCCAGCCGCCGGGACAGGCACTCCTATGGCTACACCTTC.

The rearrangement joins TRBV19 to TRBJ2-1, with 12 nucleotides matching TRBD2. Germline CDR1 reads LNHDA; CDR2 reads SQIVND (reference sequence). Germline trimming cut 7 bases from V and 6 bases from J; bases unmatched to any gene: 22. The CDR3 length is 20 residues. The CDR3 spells CASTNLNARASGRGLNEQFF. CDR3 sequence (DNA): TGTGCCAGTACCAATCTTAACGCTCGGGCTAGCGGGAGGGGTCTCAATGAGCAGTTCTTC.

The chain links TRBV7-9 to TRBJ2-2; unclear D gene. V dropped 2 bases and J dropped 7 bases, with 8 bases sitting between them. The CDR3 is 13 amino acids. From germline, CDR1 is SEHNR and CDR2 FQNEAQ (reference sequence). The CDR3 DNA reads TGTGCCAGCAGCTTACTGGCGGTCGGGGAGCTGTTTTTT. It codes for CASSLLAVGELFF.

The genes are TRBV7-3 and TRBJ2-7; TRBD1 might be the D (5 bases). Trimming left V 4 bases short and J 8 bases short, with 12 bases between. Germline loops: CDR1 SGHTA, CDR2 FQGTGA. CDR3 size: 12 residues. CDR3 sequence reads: CASSSRQGKQYF. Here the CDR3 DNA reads TGTGCCAGCAGCTCCCGCCAGGGCAAGCAGTACTTC.

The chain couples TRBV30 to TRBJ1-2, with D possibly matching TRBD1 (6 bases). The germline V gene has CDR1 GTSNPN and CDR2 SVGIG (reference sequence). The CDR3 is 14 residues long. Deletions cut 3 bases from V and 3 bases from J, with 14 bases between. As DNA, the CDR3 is TGTGCCTGGAGCCTAGGACAGTGGGACTATGGCTACACCTTC. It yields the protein CAWSLGQWDYGYTF.

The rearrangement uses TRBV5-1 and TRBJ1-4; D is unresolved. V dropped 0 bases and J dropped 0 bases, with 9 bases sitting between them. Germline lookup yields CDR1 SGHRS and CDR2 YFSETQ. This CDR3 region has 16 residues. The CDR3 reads CASSLDTAATNEKLFF. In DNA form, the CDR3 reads TGCGCCAGCAGCTTGGATACAGCAGCAACTAATGAAAAACTGTTTTTT. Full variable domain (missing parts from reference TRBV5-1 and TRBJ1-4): KAGVTQTPRYLIKTRGQQVTLSCSPISGHRSVSWYQQTPGQGLQFLFEYFSETQRNKGNFPGRFSGRQFSNSRSEMNVSTLELGDSALYLCASSLDTAATNEKLFFGSGTQLSVL.

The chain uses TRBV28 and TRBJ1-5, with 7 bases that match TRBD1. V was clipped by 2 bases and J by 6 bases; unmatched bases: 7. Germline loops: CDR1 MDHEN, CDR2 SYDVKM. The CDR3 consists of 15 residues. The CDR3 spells CASSLTGALGQPQHF. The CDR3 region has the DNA TGTGCCAGCAGTTTAACAGGGGCTCTAGGTCAGCCCCAGCATTTT.

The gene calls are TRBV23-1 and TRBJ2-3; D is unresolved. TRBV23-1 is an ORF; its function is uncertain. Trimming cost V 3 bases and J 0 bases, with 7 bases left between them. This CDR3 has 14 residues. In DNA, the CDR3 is TGCGCCAGCAGTCATGTCAGTAGCACAGATACGCAGTATTTT. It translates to CASSHVSSTDTQYF.

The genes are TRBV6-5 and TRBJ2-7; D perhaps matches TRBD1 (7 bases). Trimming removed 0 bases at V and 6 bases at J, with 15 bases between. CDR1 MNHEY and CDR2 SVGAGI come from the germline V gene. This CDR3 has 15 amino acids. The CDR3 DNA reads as TGTGCCAGCAGTTACTCCATAGGCCAGGGGGGCGAGCAGTACTTC. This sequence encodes CASSYSIGQGGEQYF.